The sequence of this T cell receptor beta chain was determined in a study of CD8 T cells in Susac syndrome. The RNA input was about 0.5 to 1 ug, and it was reverse transcribed with random hexamers. A single record per CDR3 protein comes from TCRdb applying MiXCR to the immunoSEQ multiplex PCR reads. Here the sample spans approximately 76,000 distinct CDR3 sequences, about 94% being singletons. The CDR3 covers 16 residues. Trimming took 3 bases from V and 1 from J, leaving 13 bases between them. CDR1 SGHRS and CDR2 YFSETQ come from the germline V gene. The chain carries TRBV5-1 and TRBJ2-2; D is tentatively TRBD1 or TRBD2 (5 bases each). The sample taken for sequencing was CD8+ T cells from PBMCs. This sequence originates from a human donor with multiple sclerosis. The CDR3 sequence is CASSSPRDENTGELFF. The DNA for the CDR3 is TGCGCCAGCAGCTCCCCCCGGGACGAGAACACCGGGGAGCTGTTTTTT.